What follows are 16 T cell receptor beta chains derived from one specimen sequenced in a study of blood T cell repertoires in COVID-19. Sequencing used immunoSEQ multiplex PCR; TCRdb keeps in-frame clones, though not all of them. The profile shows under 200,000 clones, approximately 85% of them singletons. Input material: PBMCs or T cells enriched from blood (not recorded which). These TCRs come from a man aged 35 to 55 with acute COVID-19.

The chain combines TRBV19 with TRBJ2-1; a possible D gene is TRBD1 (6 bases). The germline V gene has CDR1 LNHDA and CDR2 SQIVND (reference sequence). CDR3 length: 10 residues. V lost 7 bases and J 10 bases, leaving 8 bases between the germline ends. The CDR3 nucleotides are TGTGCCAGTATGGGGACAGAGCAGTTCTTC. Protein sequence: CASMGTEQFF.

The V gene is TRBV5-4, the J gene TRBJ2-2; the D gene is possibly TRBD2 (5 bases). V lost 3 bases, J lost 5 bases, and 17 bases lay in between. Looked up from germline, CDR1 is SGHNT and CDR2 is YYREEE (reference sequence). The CDR3 covers 16 residues. This CDR3 is CASSSSRGVNTGELFF. The DNA for the CDR3 is TGTGCCAGCAGCTCAAGTCGGGGAGTCAATACCGGGGAGCTGTTTTTT.

This clone was seen a single time. The J gene is TRBJ2-7, the V gene TRBV5-1; 8 bases agree with TRBD1. The CDR3 length is 15 residues. Germline CDR1 and CDR2: SGHRS and YFSETQ. V trimming: 3 bases; J trimming: 5 bases; junction bases outside the gene matches: 10. As DNA, the CDR3 is TGCGCCAGCAGCTGGGGAGTGACAGGGGTCGACGAGCAGTACTTC. As protein: CASSWGVTGVDEQYF.

The rearrangement joins TRBV11-2 to TRBJ2-5, with D hard to call. The CDR3 covers 13 residues. V was shortened by 2 bases and J by 5 bases, with 9 bases between the two germline ends. Germline CDR1 is SGHAT and CDR2 is FQNNGV. The CDR3 nucleotides read TGTGCCAGCAGCTTAAACAGCTTCGAGACCCAGTACTTC. Its translation is CASSLNSFETQYF.

The gene calls are TRBV10-3 and TRBJ2-6; 9 bases are a match to TRBD2. Looked up from germline, CDR1 is ENHRY and CDR2 is SYGVKD. V lost 3 bases and J lost 0; bases outside the gene matches: 3. The CDR3 is 17 residues long. CDR3 in amino acids: CAISDVSGGSGANVLTF. The CDR3, as DNA: TGTGCCATCAGTGATGTTAGCGGGGGCTCTGGGGCCAACGTCCTGACTTTC.

This clone was seen more than once but under ten times. The chain employs TRBV11-1 and TRBJ2-1; D call uncertain. Germline lookup yields CDR1 SGHAT and CDR2 FQDESV (reference sequence). The CDR3 runs 13 residues. V dropped 1 base and J dropped 6 bases, with 7 bases sitting between them. CDR3: CASSLVLFNEQFF. In nucleotides, the CDR3 is TGTGCCAGCAGCTTAGTACTATTCAATGAGCAGTTCTTC. The full variable domain, with the rest looked up from reference TRBV11-1 and TRBJ2-1, is EAEVAQSPRYKITEKSQAVAFWCDPISGHATLYWYRQILGQGPELLVQFQDESVVDDSQLPKDRFSAERLKGVDSTLKIQPAELGDSAMYLCASSLVLFNEQFFGPGTRLTVL.

The V gene is TRBV28, the J gene TRBJ2-1; D possibly corresponds to TRBD2 (6 bases). Germline CDR1 reads MDHEN; CDR2 reads SYDVKM. The germline V and J ends were trimmed by 2 bases and 6 bases, with 14 bases remaining between them. The CDR3 has 15 residues. CDR3 region: CASSLGGKAINEQFF. The CDR3 DNA reads as TGTGCCAGCAGTTTAGGCGGGAAGGCAATCAATGAGCAGTTCTTC.

The genes are TRBV5-6 and TRBJ2-3; weak D call: TRBD2 (6 bases). The CDR3 runs to 16 residues. From germline, CDR1 is SGHDT and CDR2 YYEEEE. Trimming pared 4 bases from V and 6 bases from J, leaving 21 bases between. As DNA, the CDR3 is TGTGCCAGCAGCCCCAGCCGACTAGTTCGGTCGGATACGCAGTATTTT. Its protein is CASSPSRLVRSDTQYF. Combining the CDR3 with reference TRBV5-6 and TRBJ2-3 gives the whole variable domain DAGVTQSPTHLIKTRGQQVTLRCSPKSGHDTVSWYQQALGQGPQFIFQYYEEEERQRGNFPDRFSGHQFPNYSSELNVNALLLGDSALYLCASSPSRLVRSDTQYFGPGTRLTVL.

V usage is TRBV3-1 (or the pseudogene TRBV3-2) and J usage is TRBJ1-2; D is ambiguous. Germline CDR1 is LGHDT and CDR2 is YNNKEL (reference sequence). Trimming removed 0 bases from V and 2 bases from J, with 10 bases in between. This CDR3 has 15 amino acids. This CDR3 is CASSQDRSGNYGYTF. CDR3 DNA sequence: TGTGCCAGCAGCCAAGATCGTTCGGGGAACTATGGCTACACCTTC.

The chain employs TRBV9 and TRBJ2-4; 7 nucleotides align to TRBD1. The V and J ends lost 3 bases and 1 base, in that order; junction bases with no gene match: 10. CDR3 length equals 17 residues. Germline V gene sequence: CDR1 SGDLS, CDR2 YYNGEE. DNA for the CDR3: TGTGCCAGCAGCGCTGGGCCAGGGGGTGGGGCCAAAAACATTCAGTACTTC. The encoded protein is CASSAGPGGGAKNIQYF. Using reference TRBV9 and TRBJ2-4 for the parts outside the CDR3, the full variable domain is DSGVTQTPKHLITATGQRVTLRCSPRSGDLSVYWYQQSLDQGLQFLIQYYNGEERAKGNILERFSAQQFPDLHSELNLSSLELGDSALYFCASSAGPGGGAKNIQYFGAGTRLSVL.

DNA of the CDR3: TGTGCCAGCAGCTTGACAGGGGAAAGTTCACCCCTCCACTTT. As protein: CASSLTGESSPLHF. The chain is built from TRBV7-3 and TRBJ1-6, with 8 positions matching TRBD1. In germline, CDR1 is SGHTA, CDR2 FQGTGA. This CDR3 has 14 residues. Losses at the gene ends were 3 bases for V and 9 bases for J; bases not matched to a gene: 4.

The chain employs TRBV7-9 and TRBJ2-2; 7 bases are shared with TRBD2. V shed 2 bases, J shed 3 bases, and the junction held 9 bases outside the gene matches. Germline V gene data show CDR1 as SEHNR and CDR2 as FQNEAQ (reference sequence). CDR3 length: 17 amino acids. CDR3 residues: CASSLSSSGIDTGELFF. The CDR3 DNA reads as TGTGCCAGCAGCTTATCGTCCAGCGGGATCGACACCGGGGAGCTGTTTTTT.

V usage is TRBV24-1 and J usage is TRBJ2-1, with 13 bases aligning to TRBD2. The CDR3 sequence is 15 residues long. Looked up from germline, CDR1 is KGHDR and CDR2 is SFDVKD. With 7 bases clipped from V and 11 bases from J, the junction kept 10 bases outside the gene matches. The CDR3 sequence: CATSPLAGGPPKQFF. DNA of the CDR3: TGTGCCACCAGCCCACTAGCGGGAGGGCCTCCGAAGCAGTTCTTC.

The chain links TRBV29-1 to TRBJ2-3, with D possibly matching TRBD1 (6 bases). Trimming pared 7 bases from V and 0 bases from J, leaving 14 bases between. The V gene's germline CDR1 is SQVTM and CDR2 ANQGSEA. This CDR3 has 14 residues. The CDR3 sequence is CSAWGQGSTDTQYF. The CDR3 nucleotides are TGCAGCGCCTGGGGGCAGGGAAGCACAGATACGCAGTATTTT.

This clone was found once. V is TRBV29-1 and J is TRBJ2-2; no reliable D call. This CDR3 has 12 residues. CDR1 and CDR2 (germline): SQVTM, ANQGSEA. Trimming cost V 2 bases and J 5 bases, with 6 bases left between them. CDR3 DNA sequence: TGCAGCGTTGAATTACAGACCGGGGAGCTGTTTTTT. Amino acid sequence: CSVELQTGELFF.

The J gene is TRBJ2-3, the V gene TRBV10-3; 12 bases fit TRBD1. The CDR3 contains 14 residues. CDR1 ENHRY and CDR2 SYGVKD come from the germline V gene. Trimming removed 11 bases from V and 4 bases from J; junction bases left unmatched: 7. The CDR3 here is CAYAGTGGPDTQYF. The CDR3 bases are TGTGCCTACGCCGGGACAGGGGGCCCAGATACGCAGTATTTT.